There are many counts of the clone carrying this T cell receptor (beta chain). The data are from a study of prognosis after radiotherapy for stage I lung cancer. Two-round multiplex PCR on genomic DNA was the method by which TCR beta CDR3 was amplified. First-round PCR used primers specific to each TRBV and TRBJ gene. TCRdb recomputed calls from the multiplex PCR reads with MiXCR, one row per CDR3 protein. Of 30,000 or so distinct CDR3 sequences listed, around 32% are singletons. The specimen comprised PBMCs, sampled before or after stereotactic body radiation therapy (not recorded which). This TCR came from a donor over 45 with non-small cell lung cancer.

The CDR3 region has the DNA TGTGCCACCAGCAGAGATAATCAGGGGAACACTGAAGCTTTCTTT. This gives the protein CATSRDNQGNTEAFF. The chain has TRBV15 and TRBJ1-1; D may be TRBD1 (5 bases). The CDR3 length is 15 residues. Trimming took off 0 bases at V and 1 base at J, with 9 bases between the two ends. Germline CDR1 is LNHNV and CDR2 is YYDKDF (reference sequence).